The present T cell receptor beta chain was sequenced within a study of blood T cell repertoires in COVID-19. Study-wide context: The United States, Italy and Spain provided the acute and convalescent COVID-19 samples. PBMCs, B-cell-depleted T cells, or T cells provided the cDNA or gDNA that made up the material.

Clones were read by immunoSEQ multiplex PCR, and TCRdb kept only the in-frame ones, dropping some. Seen here are roughly 250,000 clones, roughly 87% observed once, and the top ten hold about 2.5%. V lost 0 bases, J lost 8 bases, and 14 bases lay in between. The CDR3 contains 14 residues. Germline CDR1 and CDR2: SGHNT and YYREEE (reference sequence). Participants were aged roughly 18 to 100 years from 20 to 30 US areas. Material: PBMCs or T cells enriched from blood (not recorded which). The V and J genes are TRBV5-4 and TRBJ1-2; D might be TRBD1 (6 bases). This sequence was found in a woman under 40 with acute COVID-19. Here the CDR3 reads CASSLANRDEGYTF. The CDR3, as DNA: TGTGCCAGCAGCTTGGCGAACAGGGACGAAGGCTACACCTTC. Together with reference TRBV5-4 and TRBJ1-2, the CDR3 gives the full variable domain: ETGVTQSPTHLIKTRGQQVTLRCSSQSGHNTVSWYQQALGQGPQFIFQYYREEENGRGNFPPRFSGLQFPNYSSELNVNALELDDSALYLCASSLANRDEGYTFGSGTRLTVV.